The 22 T cell receptor beta chains reported below all come from one sample, sequenced in a study of regulatory T cells in long-lasting Graves disease. Regarding time point: newly diagnosed GD, antithyroid drugs for less than 3 months. Following extraction of RNA from PBMCs, that RNA was used to make the TCR library. Construction of the TCR beta libraries employed iRepertoire HTBI primers in conjunction with Arm-PCR of CDR3 regions. Using its own MiXCR run on the multiplex PCR reads, TCRdb lists one record per CDR3 protein. The repertoire holds 450,000 to 650,000 distinct CDR3 sequences, with about 16% as singletons. The same specimen was also included in a second study, on T cells in Graves' hyperthyroidism and ophthalmopathy.

The material was peripheral blood mononuclear cells (PBMCs), obtained at new diagnosis, from a patient treated with antithyroid drugs. These receptors were taken from a woman aged 35-65 years with Graves disease.

The sample holds many counts of this clonotype. The chain links TRBV30 to TRBJ2-4; D is unclear. CDR1 and CDR2 from the germline V gene are GTSNPN and SVGIG (reference sequence). The CDR3 is 13 amino acids. Trimming removed 3 bases at V and 9 bases at J, with 15 bases between. The CDR3 DNA follows: TGTGCCTGGAGCCGCGCCGCAGAGGCCATTCAGTACTTC. Amino acids: CAWSRAAEAIQYF.

This clonotype was counted a few times. This chain uses TRBV3-1 with TRBJ2-7; a possible D gene is TRBD2 (6 bases). The CDR3 consists of 14 residues. CDR1 is LGHDT and CDR2 is YNNKEL in the germline V gene (reference sequence). V lost 5 bases, J lost 4 bases, and 15 bases lay in between. In DNA form, the CDR3 reads TGTGCCAGCAGCGCCCGCCCTGGGGGGTACGAGCAGTACTTC. Amino acid sequence: CASSARPGGYEQYF.

V usage is TRBV9 and J usage is TRBJ2-5, with D unresolved. CDR3 length: 10 amino acids. The germline V gene encodes CDR1 SGDLS and CDR2 YYNGEE. In DNA form, the CDR3 reads TGTCCCCCAGGCGAAGAGACCCAGTACTTC. Its translation is CPPGEETQYF.

In this sample, this clonotype turned up a few times. The V call is TRBV5-6, the J call TRBJ1-2; maybe TRBD1 (5 bases). Looked up from germline, CDR1 is SGHDT and CDR2 is YYEEEE. V dropped 3 bases and J dropped 2 bases, with 11 bases sitting between them. The CDR3 runs to 14 residues. CDR3 nucleotide sequence: TGTGCCAGCAGCTCTGGGGCAGCCAACTATGGCTACACCTTC. Its translation: CASSSGAANYGYTF.

The rearrangement links TRBV19 to TRBJ1-5; D is unclear. CDR3 length: 15 amino acids. The germline gives CDR1 LNHDA, CDR2 SQIVND (reference sequence). Trimming cost V 0 bases and J 3 bases, with 9 bases left between them. The CDR3 is CASSIDRGDNQPQHF. CDR3 nucleotides: TGTGCCAGTAGTATAGATAGAGGAGACAATCAGCCCCAGCATTTT.

This clonotype was observed a few times. The chain carries TRBV5-1 and TRBJ1-1, with D maybe TRBD1 (6 bases). This CDR3 has 16 residues. V shed 1 base and J shed 2 bases, with 15 bases lying between them. CDR1 SGHRS and CDR2 YFSETQ come from the germline V gene. CDR3 sequence (DNA): TGCGCCAGCAGCTTGAGGGACACTTACCCTAACACTGAAGCTTTCTTT. Residues: CASSLRDTYPNTEAFF.

This clonotype occurred many times. V gene TRBV11-2 combines with J gene TRBJ1-2; D gene ambiguous. Germline CDR1 reads SGHAT; CDR2 reads FQNNGV. Trimming removed 0 bases from V and 0 bases from J, with 5 bases in between. CDR3 length: 14 residues. As DNA, the CDR3 is TGTGCCAGCAGCTTAGAAAGGGCTAACTATGGCTACACCTTC. Its translation: CASSLERANYGYTF.

The sample holds a few counts of this clonotype. V gene TRBV3-1 combines with J gene TRBJ2-1; D is unresolved. The CDR3 has 15 residues. V was shortened by 5 bases and J by 0 bases, with 11 bases between the two germline ends. In germline, CDR1 is LGHDT, CDR2 YNNKEL (reference sequence). The CDR3 here is CASSSGRASYNEQFF. The CDR3, as DNA: TGTGCCAGCAGCTCTGGAAGGGCCTCCTACAATGAGCAGTTCTTC.

This clonotype came up a few times. V usage is TRBV5-4 and J usage is TRBJ2-3, with 7 bases fitting TRBD2. This CDR3 has 15 amino acids. From germline, CDR1 is SGHNT and CDR2 YYREEE (reference sequence). V gave up 4 bases and J gave up 0 bases; unmatched junction bases: 5. CDR3 sequence: CASSVRGISTDTQYF. DNA of the CDR3: TGTGCCAGCAGCGTGCGGGGGATTAGCACAGATACGCAGTATTTT.

The CDR3 is CSASQTENTEAFF. As DNA, the CDR3 is TGCAGCGCCTCCCAGACAGAGAACACTGAAGCTTTCTTT. The gene calls are TRBV29-1 and TRBJ1-1; perhaps TRBD1 as D (5 bases). Between the trimmed V and J ends, which lost 7 bases and 1 base, there was a span of 13 bases. The germline gives CDR1 SQVTM, CDR2 ANQGSEA. The CDR3 has 13 residues.

The rearrangement links TRBV6-1 to TRBJ1-4; perhaps TRBD1 as D (5 bases). CDR1 and CDR2 (germline): MNHNS, SASEGT. Trimming took off 7 bases at V and 7 bases at J, with 16 bases between the two ends. The CDR3 has 14 residues. Written as DNA, the CDR3 is TGTGCCAGCACCTACACGGGACTTGGTGAAAAACTGTTTTTT. Encoded protein: CASTYTGLGEKLFF.

V is TRBV18 and J is TRBJ2-7; 7 bases match TRBD2. With 3 bases clipped from V and 2 bases from J, the junction kept 7 bases outside the gene matches. There are 15 residues in the CDR3. Germline CDR1 and CDR2: KGHSH and LQKENI. CDR3 amino acids: CASSPKASGAYEQYF. The CDR3 DNA reads TGTGCCAGCTCACCGAAGGCGAGCGGGGCCTACGAGCAGTACTTC.

The rearrangement joins TRBV9 to TRBJ2-1, with unresolved D. The CDR3 is 15 residues long. V shed 0 bases and J shed 5 bases, with 12 bases lying between them. CDR1 is SGDLS, CDR2 YYNGEE, per germline. CDR3: CASSVEPRTDNEQFF. The CDR3 coding sequence is TGTGCCAGCAGCGTAGAGCCTCGGACGGACAATGAGCAGTTCTTC.

As to this clonotype: Possible read error: a much larger clone is one base away. The chain carries TRBV11-2 and TRBJ2-7, with D perhaps TRBD1 (6 bases). The V end lost 1 base, the J end lost 1 base, and 11 bases lay between the germline ends. CDR1 is SGHAT and CDR2 is FQNNGV in the germline V gene. CDR3 length: 15 amino acids. The DNA for the CDR3 is TGTGCCAGCAGCTTAGGGGACATACCTTCCTACGAGCAGTACTTC. As protein: CASSLGDIPSYEQYF. Full variable domain (outside the CDR3, taken from reference TRBV11-2 and TRBJ2-7): EAGVAQSPRYKIIEKRQSVAFWCNPISGHATLYWYQQILGQGPKLLIQFQNNGVVDDSQLPKDRFSAERLKGVDSTLKIQPAKLEDSAVYLCASSLGDIPSYEQYFGPGTRLTVT.

This clonotype was counted between two and nine times. This chain uses TRBV30 with TRBJ2-7; no clear D. The CDR3 length is 12 residues. Germline V gene lookup returns CDR1 GTSNPN and CDR2 SVGIG (reference sequence). The V end lost 3 bases, the J end lost 0 bases, and 6 bases lay between the germline ends. In DNA, the CDR3 is TGTGCCTGGAGCCTTAGCTCCTACGAGCAGTACTTC. The encoded protein is CAWSLSSYEQYF. Combining the CDR3 with reference TRBV30 and TRBJ2-7 gives the whole variable domain SQTIHQWPATLVQPVGSPLSLECTVEGTSNPNLYWYRQAAGRGLQLLFYSVGIGQISSEVPQNLSASRPQDRQFILSSKKLLLSDSGFYLCAWSLSSYEQYFGPGTRLTVT.

This clonotype was counted at least ten times. The chain links TRBV2 to TRBJ1-5; the D is unclear. The CDR3 is 12 amino acids. Germline CDR1 and CDR2: SNHLY and FYNNEI. V gave up 4 bases and J gave up 8 bases, with 9 bases separating them. CDR3 nucleotides: TGTGCCAGCAGTGTGAGTAGCGAGCCCCAGCATTTT. This codes for CASSVSSEPQHF.

As concerns this clonotype: This may arise from a read error, as a much more abundant clone is one base away. The chain links TRBV6-2 or TRBV6-3 to TRBJ2-1, with D possibly being TRBD1 or TRBD2 (5 bases each). The CDR3 length is 14 residues. V was shortened by 8 bases and J by 1 base, with 12 bases between the two germline ends. Germline CDR1 is MNHEY and CDR2 is SVGEGT. DNA of the CDR3: TGTGCCAGCGGGACCGCGAGGTCCTACAATGAGCAGTTCTTC. Protein product: CASGTARSYNEQFF.

Ten or more counts support this clonotype. This sequence joins TRBV20-1 and TRBJ1-5; no reliable D call. The CDR3 runs 13 residues. Germline V gives CDR1 DFQATT, CDR2 SNEGSKA (reference sequence). Deletions cut 1 base from V and 8 bases from J, with 12 bases between. CDR3 sequence: CSARGSPEEPQHF. The DNA of the CDR3 is TGCAGTGCTAGAGGCTCACCCGAGGAGCCCCAGCATTTT.

The J gene is TRBJ2-7, the V gene TRBV20-1; 7 bases align to TRBD1. The CDR3 extends over 13 amino acids. The V and J ends lost 1 base and 2 bases, in that order; junction bases with no gene match: 2. Germline-derived CDR1 and CDR2 are DFQATT and SNEGSKA (reference sequence). CDR3 DNA: TGCAGTGCTAGAGCCGGGACAGCCTACGAGCAGTACTTC. Protein product: CSARAGTAYEQYF.

This clonotype showed up many times. The chain has TRBV12-3 or TRBV12-4 and TRBJ1-3; D ambiguous. Trimming removed 3 bases from V and 0 bases from J, with 15 bases in between. CDR3 size: 17 residues. In nucleotides, the CDR3 is TGTGCCAGCAGTTTTTCGGCAGGACCGATCTCTGGAAACACCATATATTTT. Encoded protein: CASSFSAGPISGNTIYF.

Only a few counts were recorded for this clonotype. The chain employs TRBV19 and TRBJ1-6; 8 bases map to TRBD1. Unmatched junction bases numbered 4, after V lost 9 bases and J lost 6 bases. The length of the CDR3 is 13 residues. The germline gives CDR1 LNHDA, CDR2 SQIVND (reference sequence). The CDR3 sequence: CASNTGGNSPLHF. The CDR3, as DNA: TGTGCCAGCAACACAGGGGGTAATTCACCCCTCCACTTT. Filled out from reference TRBV19 and TRBJ1-6, the complete variable domain reads DGGITQSPKYLFRKEGQNVTLSCEQNLNHDAMYWYRQDPGQGLRLIYYSQIVNDFQKGDIAEGYSVSREKKESFPLTVTSAQKNPTAFYLCASNTGGNSPLHFGNGTRLTVT.

This clonotype was found many times. The rearrangement uses TRBV3-1 and TRBJ1-2; TRBD1 might be the D (5 bases). Germline CDR1 reads LGHDT; CDR2 reads YNNKEL (reference sequence). Deletions cut 5 bases from V and 7 bases from J, with 14 bases between. This CDR3 is 13 amino acids long. The CDR3 spells CASSKGRGGGYTF. CDR3 DNA sequence: TGTGCCAGCAGCAAAGGACGGGGCGGTGGCTACACCTTC. The complete variable domain, with remaining parts taken from reference TRBV3-1 and TRBJ1-2, reads DTAVSQTPKYLVTQMGNDKSIKCEQNLGHDTMYWYKQDSKKFLKIMFSYNNKELIINETVPNRFSPKSPDKAHLNLHINSLELGDSAVYFCASSKGRGGGYTFGSGTRLTVV.